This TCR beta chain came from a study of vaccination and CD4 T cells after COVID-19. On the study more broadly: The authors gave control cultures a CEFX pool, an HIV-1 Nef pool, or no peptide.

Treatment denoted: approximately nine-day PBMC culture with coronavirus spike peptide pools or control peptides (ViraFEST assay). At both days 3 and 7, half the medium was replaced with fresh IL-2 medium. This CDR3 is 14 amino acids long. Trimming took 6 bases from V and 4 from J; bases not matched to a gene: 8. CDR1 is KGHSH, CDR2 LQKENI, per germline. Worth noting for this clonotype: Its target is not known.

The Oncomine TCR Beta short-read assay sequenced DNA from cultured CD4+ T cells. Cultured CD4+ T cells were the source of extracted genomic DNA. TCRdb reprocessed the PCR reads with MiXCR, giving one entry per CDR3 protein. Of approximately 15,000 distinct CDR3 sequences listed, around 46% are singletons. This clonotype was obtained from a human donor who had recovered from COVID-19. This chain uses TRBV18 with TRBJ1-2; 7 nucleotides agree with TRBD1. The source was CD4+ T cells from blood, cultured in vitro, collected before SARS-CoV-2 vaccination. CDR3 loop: CASSPSGGAYGYTF. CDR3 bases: TGTGCCAGCTCCCCGTCAGGGGGAGCCTATGGCTACACCTTC. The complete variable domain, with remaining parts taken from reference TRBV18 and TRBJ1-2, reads NAGVMQNPRHLVRRRGQEARLRCSPMKGHSHVYWYRQLPEEGLKFMVYLQKENIIDESGMPKERFSAEFPKEGPSILRIQQVVRGDSAAYFCASSPSGGAYGYTFGSGTRLTVV.